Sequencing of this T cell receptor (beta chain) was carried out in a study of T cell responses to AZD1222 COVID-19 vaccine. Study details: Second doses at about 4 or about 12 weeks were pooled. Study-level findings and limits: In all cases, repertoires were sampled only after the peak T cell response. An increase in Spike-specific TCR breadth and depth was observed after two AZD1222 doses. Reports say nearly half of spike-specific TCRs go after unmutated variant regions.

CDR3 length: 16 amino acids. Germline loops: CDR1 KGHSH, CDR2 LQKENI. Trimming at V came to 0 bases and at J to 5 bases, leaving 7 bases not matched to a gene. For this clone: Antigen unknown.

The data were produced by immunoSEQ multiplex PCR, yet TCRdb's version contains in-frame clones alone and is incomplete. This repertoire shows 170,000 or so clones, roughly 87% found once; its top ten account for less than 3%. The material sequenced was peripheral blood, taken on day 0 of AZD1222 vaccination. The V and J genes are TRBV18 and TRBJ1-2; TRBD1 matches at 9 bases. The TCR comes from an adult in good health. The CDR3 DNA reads TGTGCCAGCTCACCACCGACAGGGGGGCTACGGTATGGCTACACCTTC. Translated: CASSPPTGGLRYGYTF.